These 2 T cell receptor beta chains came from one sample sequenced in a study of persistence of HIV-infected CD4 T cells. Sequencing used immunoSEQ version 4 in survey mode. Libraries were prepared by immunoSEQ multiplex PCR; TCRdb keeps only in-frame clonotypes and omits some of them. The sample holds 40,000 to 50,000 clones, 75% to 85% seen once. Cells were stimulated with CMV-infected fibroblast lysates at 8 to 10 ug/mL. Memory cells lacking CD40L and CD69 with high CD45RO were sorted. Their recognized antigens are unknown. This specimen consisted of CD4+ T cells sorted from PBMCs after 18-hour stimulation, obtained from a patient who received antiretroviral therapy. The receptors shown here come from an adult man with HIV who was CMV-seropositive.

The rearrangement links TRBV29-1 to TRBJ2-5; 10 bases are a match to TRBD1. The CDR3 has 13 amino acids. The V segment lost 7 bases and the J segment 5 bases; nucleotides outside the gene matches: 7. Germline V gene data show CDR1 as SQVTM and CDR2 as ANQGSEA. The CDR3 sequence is CSARQGAGETQYF. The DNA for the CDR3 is TGCAGCGCCCGACAGGGGGCCGGTGAGACCCAGTACTTC.

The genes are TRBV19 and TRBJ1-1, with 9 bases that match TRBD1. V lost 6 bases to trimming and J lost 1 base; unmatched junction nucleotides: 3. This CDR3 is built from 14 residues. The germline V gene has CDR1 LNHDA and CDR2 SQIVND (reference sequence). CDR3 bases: TGTGCCAGTAGGGGACAGGGAGCGAACACTGAAGCTTTCTTT. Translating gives CASRGQGANTEAFF.